The following is a T cell receptor (beta chain) sequence with its context. Its antigen is currently not known. Sequencing was performed on an Illumina HiSeq 2000. TCR beta cDNA libraries were prepared using 5'RACE template switching, which introduced a universal primer site and unique molecular identifiers. Priming for cDNA synthesis came from the TCR beta constant segment, and two successive PCR amplification steps followed. In the paper's pipeline: MIGEC was used to demultiplex reads and group reads by UMI, and MiTCR was used to assemble and quantify clonotypes. To exclude erroneous sequences, only TCR cDNA sequences supported by at least two reads were retained. The tcR package was used for downstream repertoire analysis, and clonotypes were matched between fractions using CDR3 nucleotide sequence together with V segment. VDJmatch was used to annotate antigen specificity against VDJdb, with one amino acid substitution allowed in CDR3. TCRdb reprocessed the reads and provides one entry for every CDR3 protein sequence; no DNA is given. The V and J calls and clone size come from TCRdb's table, not from the authors' own analysis. This sample's table lists hundreds of thousands of distinct CDR3 sequences. The ten most abundant clones make up about 4.2% of the sample.

The CDR1 and CDR2 encoded by the germline V gene are MNHEY and SVGAGI. There are 16 amino acids in the CDR3, from cysteine to phenylalanine inclusive. DNA is not on record. The record originates from a study of T cells expressing NK-cell markers (dated by TCRdb to 2018 to 2021). Background for the entire study: Fewer than ten donors provided sorted CD3+CD56+NKG2C+, CD3+CD56+NKG2C- and CD3+CD56-NKG2C+ T-cell subsets, whose TCR beta-chain repertoires were profiled. All eight donors whose samples were sequenced were randomly selected healthy volunteers, three of them men and five women. Illumina HiSeq 2000/2500, MiSeq or NextSeq was used to sequence libraries as 2 x 150 bp reads. Of the eight sequenced donors, seven were found to be HCMV-seropositive and one was found to be HCMV-seronegative. Study-wide conclusions, independent of this receptor: For roughly 6 donors, the dominant CD3+CD56+NKG2C+ clonotypes were among the top 10 CD8+ clonotypes and accounted for about 1.0-7.5% of CD8+ T cells. It remained unclear whether the expanded NKG2C-expressing T cell clones were specific for HCMV antigens. Those dominant clonotypes were again the most abundant among CD3+CD56-NKG2C+ cells in a few donors, at roughly 28.3-65%.

A commercial ELISA kit detecting HCMV-specific IgG in serum was used to determine HCMV serostatus. Ficoll density gradient centrifugation was used to isolate peripheral blood mononuclear cells from blood. Specimen: blood T cells: a sorted CD56 or NKG2C T cell subset, CD4+ or CD8+ T cells, or bulk PBMC T cells (not recorded which). Rearrangement joined TRBV6-5 to TRBJ2-1; TCRdb lists TRBD1, though no DNA is available to test this call. The receptor was isolated from a woman aged 18-70 years in good health. The encoded CDR3 is CASSLRSGQKFNEQFF.